This TCR beta chain was captured in a study of T-cell reconstitution after alpha-beta-depleted transplantation in children. Study-level points and caveats: Reportedly, alpha-beta T cells present about two months post-transplant originated from several hundred expanded clones of graft origin. A year had passed since transplant, and T-cell counts and diversity by then came mostly from newly produced T cells. Elevated TCRbeta diversity at day 60 was traced, in some patients, to surviving recipient T cells and thymic progenitors.

Of note for this clonotype: Its specificity is unknown.

This CDR3 region has 15 residues. V lost 3 bases to trimming and J lost 1 base; unmatched junction nucleotides: 4. For TCRbeta, the library was prepared with unique molecular identifiers. TCRdb reanalysed the PCR reads using MiXCR and keeps one entry per CDR3 protein. The sample comprises under 750,000 distinct CDR3 sequences, 23% of which are singletons, and 13% to 15% rests with the top ten. Sequenced material: PBMCs, mostly from graft donor cells, taken 360 days after TCRalphabeta/CD19-depleted stem cell transplant. This sequence originates from a boy under two years old who had a stem cell transplant for acute myeloid leukemia, so the T cells may come from the graft donor. The chain combines TRBV12-3 or TRBV12-4 with TRBJ2-7, with 9 bases aligning to TRBD2. CDR3 nucleotide sequence: TGTGCCAGCAGTTTCGGTAGCGGGGGTTCCTACGAGCAGTACTTC. It specifies CASSFGSGGSYEQYF.